The subject of this entry is one T cell receptor (beta chain). Trimming removed 5 bases at V and 5 bases at J, with 14 bases between. Germline CDR1 and CDR2: SEHNR and FQNEAQ (reference sequence). The CDR3 is made up of 14 amino acids. TCRdb reprocessed the RT-PCR reads with MiXCR, giving one entry per CDR3 protein. The sample carries 550,000 to 750,000 distinct CDR3 sequences, 13% to 15% recorded once. Sequencing input: memory CD4+ T cells from blood. The TCR comes from a female donor in good health, serving as a healthy control. J is TRBJ2-3 and V is TRBV7-9; no firm D call. The CDR3, as DNA: TGTGCCAGCAGCACGATAACCGTACAAGATACGCAGTATTTT. Translation: CASSTITVQDTQYF.